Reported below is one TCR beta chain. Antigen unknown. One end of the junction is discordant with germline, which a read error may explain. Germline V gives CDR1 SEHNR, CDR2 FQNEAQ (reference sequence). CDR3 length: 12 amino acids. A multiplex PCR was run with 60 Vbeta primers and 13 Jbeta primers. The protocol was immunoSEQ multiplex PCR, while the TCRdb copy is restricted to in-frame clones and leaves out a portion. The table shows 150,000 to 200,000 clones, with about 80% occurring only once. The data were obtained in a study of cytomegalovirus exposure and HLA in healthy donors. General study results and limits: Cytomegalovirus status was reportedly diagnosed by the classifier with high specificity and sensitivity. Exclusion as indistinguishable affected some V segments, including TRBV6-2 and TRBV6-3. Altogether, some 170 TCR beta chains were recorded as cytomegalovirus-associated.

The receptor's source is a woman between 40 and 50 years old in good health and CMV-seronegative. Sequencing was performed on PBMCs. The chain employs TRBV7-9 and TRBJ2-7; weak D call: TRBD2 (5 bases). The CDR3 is CSSSLERDEQYF. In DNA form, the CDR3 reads TGTTCCAGCAGCTTAGAGAGGGACGAGCAGTACTTC. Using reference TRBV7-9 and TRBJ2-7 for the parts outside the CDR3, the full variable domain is DTGVSQNPRHKITKRGQNVTFRCDPISEHNRLYWYRQTLGQGPEFLTYFQNEAQLEKSRLLSDRFSAERPKGSFSTLEIQRTEQGDSAMYLCSSSLERDEQYFGPGTRLTVT.